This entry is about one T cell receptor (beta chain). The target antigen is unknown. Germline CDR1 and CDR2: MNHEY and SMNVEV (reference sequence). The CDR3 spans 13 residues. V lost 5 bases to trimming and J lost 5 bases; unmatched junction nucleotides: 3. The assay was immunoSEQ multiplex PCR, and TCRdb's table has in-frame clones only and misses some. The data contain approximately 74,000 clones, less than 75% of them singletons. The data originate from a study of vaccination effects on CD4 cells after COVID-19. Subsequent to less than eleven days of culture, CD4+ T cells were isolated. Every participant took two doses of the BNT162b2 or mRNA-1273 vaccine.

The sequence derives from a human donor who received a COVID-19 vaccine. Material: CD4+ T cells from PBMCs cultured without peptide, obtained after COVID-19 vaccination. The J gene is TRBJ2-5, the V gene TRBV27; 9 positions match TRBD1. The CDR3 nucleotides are TGTGCCAGCAGTCTGGGACAGGGCGAGACCCAGTACTTC. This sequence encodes CASSLGQGETQYF.